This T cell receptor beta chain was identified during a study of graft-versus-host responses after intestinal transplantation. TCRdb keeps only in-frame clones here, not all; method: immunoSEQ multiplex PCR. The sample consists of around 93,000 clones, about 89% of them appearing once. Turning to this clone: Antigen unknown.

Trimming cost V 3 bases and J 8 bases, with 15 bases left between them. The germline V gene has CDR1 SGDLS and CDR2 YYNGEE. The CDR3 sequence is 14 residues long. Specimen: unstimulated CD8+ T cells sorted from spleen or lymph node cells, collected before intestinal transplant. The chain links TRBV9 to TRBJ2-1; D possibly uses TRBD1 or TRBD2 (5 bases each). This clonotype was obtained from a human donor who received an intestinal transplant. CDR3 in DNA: TGTGCCAGCAGCGGGGGGAGACCCTTAGATGAGCAGTTCTTC. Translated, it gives CASSGGRPLDEQFF.